What follows are 27 T cell receptor beta chains derived from one specimen sequenced in a study of beta chain features in type 1 diabetes. General study results and limits: Type 1 diabetes patients had moderately but significantly shorter TCRB CDR3s in all four CD4+ subsets.

Every isolated RNA sample was fully reverse transcribed, so sequencing captured expressed TCRB transcripts. Profiling relied on immunoSEQ multiplex PCR, and the TCRdb table lists in-frame clones only, not all of them. This sample has 100,000 to 150,000 clones, with 7.5% to 9.5% found just once. Their target antigens are unknown. Material: central memory CD4+ T cells from blood. The receptors come from a man aged 25 to 45 with type 1 diabetes.

The chain employs TRBV6-5 and TRBJ2-5; 8 nucleotides line up with TRBD2. The CDR3 sequence is 14 residues long. With V trimmed by 6 bases and J by 5 bases, 8 bases remained unmatched. Germline V lookup: CDR1 MNHEY, CDR2 SVGAGI. This chain's CDR3 is CASSDSGGKETQYF. The CDR3 DNA sequence: TGTGCCAGCAGCGACAGCGGGGGAAAGGAGACCCAGTACTTC.

The chain has TRBV15 and TRBJ2-7, with 13 positions matching TRBD2. The CDR3 has 16 amino acids. After removal of 3 bases from V and 3 bases from J, the junction contained 5 bases not matched to a gene. Per the germline V gene, CDR1 is LNHNV and CDR2 is YYDKDF (reference sequence). In DNA, the CDR3 is TGTGCCACCAGCAGGACAGGACTAGCGGGGGACTACGAGCAGTACTTC. Amino acids: CATSRTGLAGDYEQYF.

CDR3 in DNA: TGTGCCTGGAGTGTACGTCGGCGGCGGGGGGGCCTGGACACCGGGGAGCTGTTTTTT. Protein product: CAWSVRRRRGGLDTGELFF. V gene TRBV30 combines with J gene TRBJ2-2; 9 bases are shared with TRBD2. Trimming at V came to 0 bases and at J to 3 bases, leaving 14 bases not matched to a gene. CDR1 and CDR2 from the germline V gene are GTSNPN and SVGIG (reference sequence). This CDR3 is built from 19 residues.

On this clone itself: Within the sample, other DNA sequences also encode this same CDR3. The gene calls are TRBV28 and TRBJ1-5; 11 bases line up with TRBD1. The CDR3 extends over 14 amino acids. The V gene end was trimmed by 2 bases and the J gene end by 6 bases; junction bases not matched to a gene: 0. Germline CDR1 MDHEN, CDR2 SYDVKM. The CDR3 is CASSLGTGGQPQHF. The CDR3 DNA reads TGTGCCAGCAGTTTAGGGACAGGGGGTCAGCCCCAGCATTTT. The variable domain in full, with the rest retrieved from reference TRBV28 and TRBJ1-5, is DVKVTQSSRYLVKRTGEKVFLECVQDMDHENMFWYRQDPGLGLRLIYFSYDVKMKEKGDIPEGYSVSREKKERFSLILESASTNQTSMYLCASSLGTGGQPQHFGDGTRLSIL.

The chain combines TRBV27 with TRBJ1-5; D is unresolved. The CDR3 is 12 residues long. Per germline, CDR1 MNHEY and CDR2 SMNVEV (reference sequence). Deletions cut 6 bases from V and 6 bases from J, with 9 bases between. Here the CDR3 reads CASSSFSQPQHF. The CDR3 DNA reads as TGTGCCAGCAGCTCCTTTTCTCAGCCCCAGCATTTT.

The rearrangement links TRBV19 to TRBJ1-1; D might be TRBD1 (5 bases). The CDR3 spans 13 residues. Germline V gives CDR1 LNHDA, CDR2 SQIVND (reference sequence). Trimming stripped 6 bases from V and 0 bases from J, with 8 bases between. Written as DNA, the CDR3 is TGTGCCAGTAGGATGACAGTGAACACTGAAGCTTTCTTT. Amino acid sequence: CASRMTVNTEAFF.

J is TRBJ1-3 and V is TRBV6-5, with no clear D. The CDR3 length is 12 residues. With 8 bases removed from V and 3 bases from J, the gap between germline ends came to 8 bases. Germline V gene data show CDR1 as MNHEY and CDR2 as SVGAGI. The CDR3 DNA reads TGTGCCAGCCATGAGTATGGAAACACCATATATTTT. Its protein product is CASHEYGNTIYF.

This clone turned up a few times. The gene calls are TRBV4-1 and TRBJ1-1; no reliable D call. This CDR3 contains 17 residues. With 1 base removed from V and 3 bases from J, the gap between germline ends came to 18 bases. Germline lookup yields CDR1 MGHRA and CDR2 YSYEKL. The CDR3 region is CASSQGPSGTEYTEAFF. CDR3 bases: TGCGCCAGCAGCCAAGGACCGTCGGGTACCGAATACACTGAAGCTTTCTTT.

V gene TRBV29-1 combines with J gene TRBJ2-7, with 7 bases lining up with TRBD2. Germline CDR1 and CDR2: SQVTM and ANQGSEA. The ends lost 6 bases at V and 6 bases at J; junction bases unmatched: 5. This CDR3 contains 11 residues. The CDR3 nucleotides are TGCAGCGTGGCGCCGGGGGGCGAGCAGTACTTC. Translated, it gives CSVAPGGEQYF.

There are a few counts of this clone. The CDR3 protein is CASSLEWDSAYEQYF. The CDR3, as DNA: TGTGCCAGCAGCTTGGAGTGGGACAGCGCCTACGAGCAGTACTTC. The rearrangement joins TRBV4-2 to TRBJ2-7; TRBD1 agrees at 7 bases. The CDR3 sequence is 15 residues long. V dropped 5 bases and J dropped 2; count of bases not matched to a gene: 9. CDR1 is LGHNA, CDR2 YNFKEQ, per germline.

This clone has just a few counts. The V call is TRBV6-6, the J call TRBJ2-3; D ambiguous. The CDR3 is 13 residues long. Germline CDR1 is MNHNY and CDR2 is SVGAGI (reference sequence). V lost 6 bases and J lost 0, with 7 bases in between. CDR3 region: CASRLTSTDTQYF. CDR3 coding DNA: TGTGCCAGCAGGTTAACTAGCACAGATACGCAGTATTTT.

The chain combines TRBV4-3 with TRBJ2-7, with D perhaps TRBD2 (5 bases). V was trimmed by 1 base and J by 3 bases, leaving 10 bases between them. Germline V gene lookup returns CDR1 LGHNA and CDR2 YSLEER. The CDR3 length is 14 residues. CDR3 DNA sequence: TGCGCCAGCAGCCAAGGAGGCGGGCGCTACGAGCAGTACTTC. Protein sequence: CASSQGGGRYEQYF.

This clone turned up a few times. The chain has TRBV6-6 and TRBJ2-7, with 8 bases that match TRBD1. The V segment lost 6 bases and the J segment 6 bases; nucleotides outside the gene matches: 4. The germline gives CDR1 MNHNY, CDR2 SVGAGI (reference sequence). CDR3 size: 12 residues. The CDR3 nucleotides are TGTGCCAGCAGGAGGACAGGGATCGAGCAGTACTTC. Its translation is CASRRTGIEQYF.

There are a few counts of this clone. The chain is built from TRBV7-8 and TRBJ1-6, with a tentative D call TRBD1 (6 bases). Deletions cut 1 base from V and 9 bases from J, with 7 bases between. The CDR3 covers 13 residues. Germline values: CDR1 SGHVS, CDR2 FQNEAQ. CDR3 region: CASSLGGGSPLHF. The CDR3, as DNA: TGTGCCAGCAGCTTAGGAGGGGGTTCACCCCTCCACTTT.

This clone was counted only a few times. The genes are TRBV5-1 and TRBJ1-5; the D is unclear. This CDR3 contains 15 residues. Trimming stripped 1 base from V and 7 bases from J, with 15 bases between. CDR1 and CDR2 from the germline V gene are SGHRS and YFSETQ. CDR3 residues: CASSLFSGLNQPQHF. CDR3 sequence (DNA): TGCGCCAGCAGCTTGTTTTCGGGTTTGAACCAGCCCCAGCATTTT.

Here the CDR3 reads CASSVAPGGHTGELFF. For the CDR3, the DNA is TGTGCCAGCAGCGTAGCGCCAGGGGGACATACCGGGGAGCTGTTTTTT. The chain couples TRBV9 to TRBJ2-2; TRBD1 agrees at 7 bases. The CDR3 length is 16 residues. Germline V gives CDR1 SGDLS, CDR2 YYNGEE. With 0 bases clipped from V and 5 bases from J, the junction kept 7 bases outside the gene matches.

This clone appeared a few times. The same CDR3 arises from other DNA sequences in this sample as well. The chain carries TRBV6-5 and TRBJ2-7; 9 bases are a match to TRBD1. V lost 0 bases, J lost 6 bases, and 6 bases stayed unmatched. CDR1 is MNHEY, CDR2 SVGAGI, per germline. The CDR3 is 15 amino acids. CDR3 bases: TGTGCCAGCAGTTACTCGAGGACAGGGGACTCCGAGCAGTACTTC. Translation gives CASSYSRTGDSEQYF.

This clone has just a few counts. This sequence joins TRBV4-2 and TRBJ2-2, with D tentatively TRBD1 (5 bases). Trimming removed 1 base at V and 6 bases at J, with 15 bases between. The CDR3 has 16 residues. From germline, CDR1 is LGHNA and CDR2 YNFKEQ. The CDR3, as DNA: TGTGCCAGCAGCCAAGGCACAGGTAGTGCGGCCGGGGAGCTGTTTTTT. It yields the protein CASSQGTGSAAGELFF.

This chain uses TRBV5-1 with TRBJ1-2; tentative D call: TRBD1 (5 bases). Germline V CDR1 and CDR2: SGHRS, YFSETQ. CDR3 length equals 14 residues. The germline V and J ends were trimmed by 2 bases and 8 bases, with 16 bases remaining between them. The CDR3 sequence is CASSFDSGTGGYTF. The CDR3 nucleotides are TGCGCCAGCAGCTTCGACTCCGGGACTGGCGGCTACACCTTC.

The rearrangement links TRBV10-3 to TRBJ1-5; D is undetermined. The V gene lost 4 bases and the J gene lost 6 bases, with 16 bases spanning the gap. This CDR3 comprises 15 residues. CDR1 ENHRY and CDR2 SYGVKD come from the germline V gene. In DNA, the CDR3 is TGTGCCATCAGTGTAGAGGGTCCAGGAGGTCAGCCCCAGCATTTT. Translated: CAISVEGPGGQPQHF.

The CDR3 nucleotides read TGTGCCAGCAGTTACTCTTTAGCGGTCAACACAGATACGCAGTATTTT. Translated, it gives CASSYSLAVNTDTQYF. V and J are TRBV6-5 and TRBJ2-3; possible D gene TRBD2, 6 bases. Germline values: CDR1 MNHEY, CDR2 SVGAGI. V was trimmed by 0 bases and J by 2 bases, leaving 12 bases between them. The CDR3 extends over 16 amino acids.

V and J are TRBV7-2 and TRBJ1-1, with D maybe TRBD1 (5 bases). The CDR3 extends over 15 amino acids. Looked up from germline, CDR1 is SGHTA and CDR2 is FQGNSA. V lost 5 bases to trimming and J lost 3 bases, with 16 bases between them. CDR3 bases: TGTGCCAGCAGCCTCGTCGCAGGGTTAGACACTGAAGCTTTCTTT. It is translated as CASSLVAGLDTEAFF. The full variable domain, its missing parts supplied by reference TRBV7-2 and TRBJ1-1, is GAGVSQSPSNKVTEKGKDVELRCDPISGHTALYWYRQSLGQGLEFLIYFQGNSAPDKSGLPSDRFSAERTGGSVSTLTIQRTQQEDSAVYLCASSLVAGLDTEAFFGQGTRLTVV.

This clone was seen a handful of times. The V call is TRBV5-1, the J call TRBJ2-1; D gene ambiguous. The length of the CDR3 is 15 residues. In germline, CDR1 is SGHRS, CDR2 YFSETQ. V dropped 0 bases and J dropped 4 bases, with 11 bases sitting between them. CDR3 in DNA: TGCGCCAGCAGCTTGGGGTCGGTATCTTACAATGAGCAGTTCTTC. It encodes CASSLGSVSYNEQFF.

This clone was detected only a few times. V usage is TRBV29-1 and J usage is TRBJ2-7; D gene unclear. The germline V and J ends were trimmed by 6 bases and 4 bases, with 13 bases remaining between them. The CDR3 totals 12 residues. The germline gives CDR1 SQVTM, CDR2 ANQGSEA. This CDR3 reads CSVSLTEYEQYF. In DNA, the CDR3 is TGCAGCGTATCGTTAACCGAGTACGAGCAGTACTTC.

This chain joins TRBV4-2 and TRBJ1-4, with 8 bases identical to TRBD1. This CDR3 contains 15 residues. Germline CDR1 is LGHNA and CDR2 is YNFKEQ. The J segment lost 11 bases and the V segment lost 2 bases, leaving 10 bases of the junction unmatched. This chain's CDR3 is CASSQSGQAAKKLFF. In DNA form, the CDR3 reads TGTGCCAGCAGCCAATCGGGACAGGCGGCTAAGAAACTGTTTTTT.

This clone was seen a handful of times. The chain combines TRBV5-1 with TRBJ2-2; D remains ambiguous. This CDR3 spans 16 amino acids. V gave up 7 bases and J gave up 9 bases, with 25 bases separating them. CDR1 SGHRS and CDR2 YFSETQ come from the germline V gene. CDR3 nucleotides: TGCGCCAGCGGCCTTCCCCCCAACGCAATTCCCCGGGAGCTGTTTTTT. Translating gives CASGLPPNAIPRELFF. The complete variable domain, with remaining parts taken from reference TRBV5-1 and TRBJ2-2, reads KAGVTQTPRYLIKTRGQQVTLSCSPISGHRSVSWYQQTPGQGLQFLFEYFSETQRNKGNFPGRFSGRQFSNSRSEMNVSTLELGDSALYLCASGLPPNAIPRELFFGEGSRLTVL.

The chain carries TRBV10-3 and TRBJ1-1; 8 positions match TRBD1. CDR1 and CDR2 (germline): ENHRY, SYGVKD. The ends lost 4 bases at V and 4 bases at J; junction bases unmatched: 5. This CDR3 contains 14 residues. CDR3 sequence (DNA): TGTGCCATCAGTGGACAGGGGACGGGCACTGAAGCTTTCTTT. Its protein is CAISGQGTGTEAFF.